A selection of T cell receptor beta chains follows, all from one sample in a study of blood T cells in healthy people across ages. TCRdb re-derived calls from the 5' RACE reads in MiXCR, one entry per CDR3 protein. This sample has approximately 760,000 distinct CDR3 sequences; roughly 25% occur once, and the top ten carry 9% to 9.5%. These same records also appear under a second study, on T cells of mothers and their children.

The sequencing sample was made of blood. These receptors all come from a boy under 18 in good health. Both conserved end residues are part of each CDR3. The order of the fields is clone size, D gene, V gene, J gene, CDR3 DNA, CDR3 protein. The D gene is left open where the match is weak. A clone size is listed for some rows: how often the clone was seen (once, few, many), or a class if it is expanded.

clone size: NA
D gene: NA
V gene: TRBV29-1
J gene: TRBJ2-1
CDR3 DNA: TGCAGCGTTGAAGGGGACCGAAGCTCCTACAATGAGCAGTTCTTC
CDR3 protein: CSVEGDRSSYNEQFF

clone size: NA
D gene: NA
V gene: TRBV10-3
J gene: TRBJ2-3
CDR3 DNA: TGTGCCATCAGTGAAGGAGAGACAGCCCACACAGATACGCAGTATTTT
CDR3 protein: CAISEGETAHTDTQYF

clone size: NA
D gene: NA
V gene: TRBV12-3/TRBV12-4
J gene: TRBJ2-1
CDR3 DNA: TGTGCCAGCAGTATTAGCGATTCCTACAATGAGCAGTTCTTC
CDR3 protein: CASSISDSYNEQFF

clone size: NA
D gene: NA
V gene: TRBV7-8
J gene: TRBJ2-7
CDR3 DNA: TGTGCCAGCAGCCCACCCCCGGATCCATCCACCTACGAGCAGTACTTC
CDR3 protein: CASSPPPDPSTYEQYF

clone size: few
D gene: NA
V gene: TRBV7-6
J gene: TRBJ2-7
CDR3 DNA: TGTGCCAGCAGCTTAGCACCTGACGAGCAGTACTTC
CDR3 protein: CASSLAPDEQYF

clone size: few
D gene: NA
V gene: TRBV4-3
J gene: TRBJ1-1
CDR3 DNA: TGCGCCAGCAGCCAAGGTAGAGACGGTCCGGGCCCGAACACTGAAGCTTTCTTT
CDR3 protein: CASSQGRDGPGPNTEAFF

clone size: few
D gene: NA
V gene: TRBV2
J gene: TRBJ1-1
CDR3 DNA: TGTGCCAGCAGTGAATCCCCTCTGAACGCTGAAGCTTTCTTT
CDR3 protein: CASSESPLNAEAFF

clone size: NA
D gene: TRBD2
V gene: TRBV7-2
J gene: TRBJ2-1
CDR3 DNA: TGTGCCAGCAGCTCGACGGCGGGGGGGCTGAATGAGCAGTTCTTC
CDR3 protein: CASSSTAGGLNEQFF

clone size: few
D gene: TRBD2
V gene: TRBV5-1
J gene: TRBJ2-1
CDR3 DNA: TGCGCCAGCAGCTTGGAAGGGACTAGCGGGAGGGGTATCTACAATGAGCAGTTCTTC
CDR3 protein: CASSLEGTSGRGIYNEQFF

clone size: few
D gene: NA
V gene: TRBV29-1
J gene: TRBJ2-5
CDR3 DNA: TGCAGCGTTGGAATAGATACTGCCCAAGAGACCCAGTACTTC
CDR3 protein: CSVGIDTAQETQYF

clone size: many
D gene: TRBD1
V gene: TRBV2
J gene: TRBJ2-3
CDR3 DNA: TGTGCCAGCAGTGCGGGGACAGGTTACACAGATACGCAGTATTTT
CDR3 protein: CASSAGTGYTDTQYF

clone size: few
D gene: NA
V gene: TRBV5-1
J gene: TRBJ2-3
CDR3 DNA: TGCGCCAGCACGGACTTTAGCACAGATACGCAGTATTTT
CDR3 protein: CASTDFSTDTQYF

clone size: few
D gene: TRBD2
V gene: TRBV7-6
J gene: TRBJ2-4
CDR3 DNA: TGTGCCAGCAGCTCCCTAGAGACTAGCGGACCGCTAGCCAAAAACATTCAGTACTTC
CDR3 protein: CASSSLETSGPLAKNIQYF

clone size: few
D gene: NA
V gene: TRBV5-1
J gene: TRBJ2-5
CDR3 DNA: TGCGCCAGCAGCTTCCAAGGTGGCCAAGAGACCCAGTACTTC
CDR3 protein: CASSFQGGQETQYF

clone size: NA
D gene: TRBD1
V gene: TRBV5-1
J gene: TRBJ2-7
CDR3 DNA: TGCGCCAGCAGCTTTGAGGCAGGGGGTTACGAGCAGTACTTC
CDR3 protein: CASSFEAGGYEQYF

clone size: few
D gene: TRBD2
V gene: TRBV7-2
J gene: TRBJ2-7
CDR3 DNA: TGTGCCAGCAGAGCTAGCGGGGACTACGAGCAGTACTTC
CDR3 protein: CASRASGDYEQYF

clone size: NA
D gene: TRBD2
V gene: TRBV24-1
J gene: TRBJ2-7
CDR3 DNA: TGTGCCACCAGTGATCCTGGGGTCGGACTAGCTTACTACGAGCAGTACTTC
CDR3 protein: CATSDPGVGLAYYEQYF

clone size: few
D gene: NA
V gene: TRBV29-1
J gene: TRBJ2-5
CDR3 DNA: TGCAGCGTAGCTAGCGCGGAGACCCAGTACTTC
CDR3 protein: CSVASAETQYF

clone size: few
D gene: NA
V gene: TRBV27
J gene: TRBJ2-7
CDR3 DNA: TGTGCCAGCAGTGTCACGGCTCCCTCCTACGAGCAGTACTTC
CDR3 protein: CASSVTAPSYEQYF

clone size: NA
D gene: TRBD1
V gene: TRBV7-2
J gene: TRBJ2-3
CDR3 DNA: TGTGCCAGCAGCTTAGGTCCACAGGGGGCAGATACGCAGTATTTT
CDR3 protein: CASSLGPQGADTQYF

clone size: NA
D gene: TRBD1
V gene: TRBV20-1
J gene: TRBJ2-1
CDR3 DNA: TGCAGTGCTAACCTACAGGGGGCCTCGTCTCATTACAATGAGCAGTTCTTC
CDR3 protein: CSANLQGASSHYNEQFF

clone size: NA
D gene: NA
V gene: TRBV18
J gene: TRBJ2-3
CDR3 DNA: TGTGCCAGCTCACCGCCCTTGGGCGCAGATACGCAGTATTTT
CDR3 protein: CASSPPLGADTQYF

clone size: few
D gene: TRBD1
V gene: TRBV10-3
J gene: TRBJ2-7
CDR3 DNA: TGTGCCATCAAAGACAGGGCTTCGTCCTACGAGCAGTACTTC
CDR3 protein: CAIKDRASSYEQYF

clone size: few
D gene: NA
V gene: TRBV14
J gene: TRBJ2-5
CDR3 DNA: TGTGCCAGCAGCCAAGATACGAACTGGAAGTACTTC
CDR3 protein: CASSQDTNWKYF

clone size: NA
D gene: TRBD2
V gene: TRBV24-1
J gene: TRBJ2-2
CDR3 DNA: TGTGCCACCAACGATGGGTCACTAGCGGGAGTTACCGGGGAGCTGTTTTTT
CDR3 protein: CATNDGSLAGVTGELFF

clone size: NA
D gene: NA
V gene: TRBV6-5
J gene: TRBJ1-1
CDR3 DNA: TGTGCCAGCAGGCCGTACCGCCAGAACACTGAAGCTTTCTTT
CDR3 protein: CASRPYRQNTEAFF

clone size: NA
D gene: TRBD1
V gene: TRBV6-1
J gene: TRBJ2-5
CDR3 DNA: TGTGCCAGTAGGGACAGGCCTACGATGGAGCAGTACTTC
CDR3 protein: CASRDRPTMEQYF

clone size: NA
D gene: NA
V gene: TRBV4-2
J gene: TRBJ2-3
CDR3 DNA: TGTGCCAGCAGCCAAGATCTGGGGCAGGGGTTCACAGATACGCAGTATTTT
CDR3 protein: CASSQDLGQGFTDTQYF

clone size: NA
D gene: TRBD2
V gene: TRBV20-1
J gene: TRBJ2-1
CDR3 DNA: TGCAGTGCCCCGACTAGCGGATCCTACAATGAGCAGTTCTTC
CDR3 protein: CSAPTSGSYNEQFF

clone size: few
D gene: TRBD2
V gene: TRBV3-1
J gene: TRBJ2-4
CDR3 DNA: TGTGCCAGCAGCCAAAATCAAACAAAGCGGGAGGCCCTTTTGAACATTCAGTACTTC
CDR3 protein: CASSQNQTKREALLNIQYF

clone size: NA
D gene: NA
V gene: TRBV12-5
J gene: TRBJ2-7
CDR3 DNA: TGTGCTAGTGGTTTGATGGTGGGCTCCTACGAGCAGTACTTC
CDR3 protein: CASGLMVGSYEQYF

clone size: NA
D gene: NA
V gene: TRBV7-9
J gene: TRBJ2-7
CDR3 DNA: TGTGCCAGCAGCTTGGCCTCTTTGGGGGGCGAGCAGTACTTC
CDR3 protein: CASSLASLGGEQYF

clone size: NA
D gene: TRBD2
V gene: TRBV6-6
J gene: TRBJ2-5
CDR3 DNA: TGTGCCGCCCACGCGGGGGGCCAAGAGACCCAGTACTTC
CDR3 protein: CAAHAGGQETQYF

clone size: few
D gene: NA
V gene: TRBV18
J gene: TRBJ1-1
CDR3 DNA: TGTGCCAGCTCACCACCACCAAGCAGTGAAGCTTTCTTT
CDR3 protein: CASSPPPSSEAFF

clone size: NA
D gene: TRBD2
V gene: TRBV4-1
J gene: TRBJ2-7
CDR3 DNA: TGCGCCAGCAGCCAAGAATTTAGGCGGGAGGGCTCCTACGAGCAGTACTTC
CDR3 protein: CASSQEFRREGSYEQYF

clone size: few
D gene: NA
V gene: TRBV6-5
J gene: TRBJ1-1
CDR3 DNA: TGTGCCAGCAAAACCTACGGCGGGGGTCCTGAAGCTTTCTTT
CDR3 protein: CASKTYGGGPEAFF

clone size: NA
D gene: TRBD2
V gene: TRBV11-2
J gene: TRBJ2-5
CDR3 DNA: TGTGCCAGCAGCTCTCATAGCGGGAGTCGGGAGACCCAGTACTTC
CDR3 protein: CASSSHSGSRETQYF

clone size: few
D gene: NA
V gene: TRBV20-1
J gene: TRBJ2-5
CDR3 DNA: TGCAGTGCTAGACCCCTGGTGGGAGGAACGCCAGCTAAAGAGACCCAGTACTTC
CDR3 protein: CSARPLVGGTPAKETQYF

clone size: few
D gene: NA
V gene: TRBV7-8
J gene: TRBJ2-1
CDR3 DNA: TGTGCCGGCAGCTTAGGCTGGACATCATACAATGAGCAGTTCTTC
CDR3 protein: CAGSLGWTSYNEQFF

clone size: few
D gene: TRBD2
V gene: TRBV7-2
J gene: TRBJ2-1
CDR3 DNA: TGTGCCAGCAGCGCAACTAGCGGGAGTTTTGATGAGCAGTTCTTC
CDR3 protein: CASSATSGSFDEQFF

clone size: NA
D gene: TRBD2
V gene: TRBV7-9
J gene: TRBJ2-1
CDR3 DNA: TGTGCCAGCAGCGTGGGGACTAGCAGCTACAATGGGCAGTTCTTC
CDR3 protein: CASSVGTSSYNGQFF

clone size: few
D gene: TRBD1
V gene: TRBV7-9
J gene: TRBJ2-7
CDR3 DNA: TGTGCCAGCAGCACTACCGGGACAGCGCCCTACGAGCAGTACTTC
CDR3 protein: CASSTTGTAPYEQYF

clone size: few
D gene: NA
V gene: TRBV28
J gene: TRBJ2-5
CDR3 DNA: TGTGCCAGCAGTTCGCGACGGGGCGGTTCTAGTCTCCAAGAGACCCAGTACTTC
CDR3 protein: CASSSRRGGSSLQETQYF

clone size: NA
D gene: NA
V gene: TRBV6-4
J gene: TRBJ2-1
CDR3 DNA: TGTGCCAGCAGTGACTCGCCAGACTACAATGAGCAGTTCTTC
CDR3 protein: CASSDSPDYNEQFF

clone size: few
D gene: NA
V gene: TRBV6-5
J gene: TRBJ1-4
CDR3 DNA: TGTGCCAGCAGTATACGGACAGATGAAAAACTGTTTTTT
CDR3 protein: CASSIRTDEKLFF

clone size: NA
D gene: NA
V gene: TRBV27
J gene: TRBJ2-7
CDR3 DNA: TGTGCCAGCAGTTTAGGGACCGCGGGTATCTACGAGCAGTACTTC
CDR3 protein: CASSLGTAGIYEQYF

clone size: NA
D gene: TRBD2
V gene: TRBV29-1
J gene: TRBJ2-1
CDR3 DNA: TGCAGCGTTGTTGGTAGCGGGCCCTACAATGAGCAGTTCTTC
CDR3 protein: CSVVGSGPYNEQFF

clone size: NA
D gene: TRBD2
V gene: TRBV6-2/TRBV6-3
J gene: TRBJ2-3
CDR3 DNA: TGTGCCAGCACTTTACTAGCGGGTTACGATACGCAGTATTTT
CDR3 protein: CASTLLAGYDTQYF

clone size: few
D gene: NA
V gene: TRBV28
J gene: TRBJ2-3
CDR3 DNA: TGTGCCAGCAGCCTCTATGCTGGCGGGGCGGAGACAGATACGCAGTATTTT
CDR3 protein: CASSLYAGGAETDTQYF

clone size: NA
D gene: TRBD2
V gene: TRBV12-3/TRBV12-4
J gene: TRBJ2-1
CDR3 DNA: TGTGCCAGCGCCTCTAGCGGGAGGTACAATGAGCAGTTCTTC
CDR3 protein: CASASSGRYNEQFF

clone size: NA
D gene: NA
V gene: TRBV28
J gene: TRBJ2-7
CDR3 DNA: TGTGCCAGCAGTTCCCCGCCAACCTACGAGCAGTACTTC
CDR3 protein: CASSSPPTYEQYF

clone size: NA
D gene: TRBD1
V gene: TRBV4-1
J gene: TRBJ1-3
CDR3 DNA: TGCGCCAGCAGCCAGAGACAGGGAAGGAGCTCTGGAAACACCATATATTTT
CDR3 protein: CASSQRQGRSSGNTIYF

clone size: NA
D gene: NA
V gene: TRBV6-6
J gene: TRBJ2-5
CDR3 DNA: TGTGCCAGCAGTTACTCGATGTTTGCAGGGGAGGAGACCCAGTACTTC
CDR3 protein: CASSYSMFAGEETQYF

clone size: few
D gene: NA
V gene: TRBV5-1
J gene: TRBJ2-2
CDR3 DNA: TGCGCCAGCCTCGACCCCCCGGAGCTGTTTTTT
CDR3 protein: CASLDPPELFF

clone size: NA
D gene: TRBD2
V gene: TRBV6-1
J gene: TRBJ2-3
CDR3 DNA: TGTGCCAGCAGTGAGTCCCTCCGGGGGGGCCGTACGCAGTATTTT
CDR3 protein: CASSESLRGGRTQYF

clone size: NA
D gene: TRBD2
V gene: TRBV7-2
J gene: TRBJ2-7
CDR3 DNA: TGTGCCAGCAGCCCCTCCGGGACTAGCGGGAACCTCTCGGCCGAGCAGTACTTC
CDR3 protein: CASSPSGTSGNLSAEQYF

clone size: few
D gene: TRBD2
V gene: TRBV27
J gene: TRBJ2-5
CDR3 DNA: TGTGCCAGCAGTCCATTCGGTCGGGGGGAAGGGGCTGAGACCCAGTACTTC
CDR3 protein: CASSPFGRGEGAETQYF

clone size: few
D gene: TRBD2
V gene: TRBV7-9
J gene: TRBJ2-5
CDR3 DNA: TGTGCCAGCAGCTTAGGTCGGCTGCTAGCGGACCAAGAGACCCAGTACTTC
CDR3 protein: CASSLGRLLADQETQYF

clone size: NA
D gene: NA
V gene: TRBV6-2/TRBV6-3
J gene: TRBJ2-4
CDR3 DNA: TGTGCCAGCAGCCCGCCCCGAGAACTAGCCAAAAACATTCAGTACTTC
CDR3 protein: CASSPPRELAKNIQYF